Described below is a single T cell receptor (beta chain) sequence and its context. This clone appeared a few times. The target of this receptor is not known. Base-call qualities are not available, and no considerably larger clone is one nucleotide away. The data were taken from a study of PD-L1 blockade in urothelial cancer (dated 2017 in TCRdb). About the investigation overall: Every patient began therapy in the mid-2010s and was given atezolizumab 1,200 mg intravenously every 3 weeks. Pretreatment blood TCR-seq was available for about 28 patients, at least one posttreatment blood collection was obtained for 24 patients, and tumor TCR-seq was available for 24 patients. Durable clinical benefit meant progression-free survival longer than 6 months, and TCR features were also tested against progression-free and overall survival. The study, an exploratory multi-omic analysis, examined somatic, immune and clinical correlates of response to PD-L1 blockade with atezolizumab in urothelial cancer. Whole exome sequencing and RNA sequencing of pretreatment tumors were performed alongside TCR sequencing in the same patients. An ECOG performance status of 0 or 1 was recorded for the patients, and 0 to 3 prior chemotherapy regimens had been received by the patients. Blood samples were analyzed at 3 weeks after treatment start (second dose) and at 6 weeks after treatment start. About nine tenths of the roughly 29 patients were identified as males with urothelial cancer of bladder origin, and a prior smoking history was reported by 18 of 29 patients. Pretreatment tumor samples, along with matched peripheral blood serially collected before and after atezolizumab treatment, were subjected to TCR sequencing. Several patients achieved durable clinical benefit and about 19 did not. A median of about 140,000 T cells and 80,000 to 100,000 unique TCRs was obtained from blood samples, and a median clonality of roughly 0.08 was observed. Broad study findings and their caveats: Patients with durable benefit showed greater expansion of tumor-associated TCR clones in peripheral blood 3 weeks after starting treatment (n ≈ 21, p = 0.022). Improved progression-free and overall survival was associated with having pretreatment peripheral blood TCR clonality below the median. Small sample size (n ≈ 30) and many exploratory analyses mean the results are intended to be hypothesis-generating.

Synthetic TCR analog templates were spiked into each PCR to estimate absolute template abundance from read counts. Using the immunoSEQ assay, TCRbeta CDR3 regions were amplified from genomic DNA with bias-controlled V and J gene primers. Sequencing of rearranged TCRbeta segments was done at approximately 20X coverage. On the study's bioinformatics: Sequencing errors were corrected by clustering and CDR3s were annotated against IMGT to assign V, D and J genes. Out-of-frame and stop-codon sequences were excluded, and only productive TCRbeta rearrangements were used in downstream analyses. To compute clonality, Shannon entropy was normalized by the log of the number of unique productive sequences and then subtracted from one. Fisher's exact test with Benjamini-Hochberg correction, using a cutoff of adjusted p below 0.01, was how clones that differed between time points or between blood and tumor were identified. TCRdb took this table from immuneACCESS and kept in-frame rearrangements with V and J called. Such tables lack part of the clones; where checked against another copy, unresolved V genes explain under half of the gap, and the rest is unexplained. For V, J and clone size, that table is used; D and trimming come from the DNA. Counted in this sample were 75,000 to 100,000 clones; around 78% of them appeared once. Around 7.7% of the sample is held by the ten biggest clonotypes.

This specimen's time point label, per the study, means: peripheral blood 6 weeks after treatment start. The cohort comprised nearly 30 patients with locally advanced or metastatic urothelial carcinoma treated at Memorial Sloan Kettering on a trial protocol. Peripheral blood mononuclear cells were collected pretreatment and during treatment, with between 1 and 8 total time points obtained per patient. The Qiagen DNeasy Blood extraction kit was used to purify genomic DNA from total PBMCs and tumor samples. PBMCs were collected pretreatment and during treatment, and were isolated and stored as previously described. Sequences were derived from PBMCs, sampled around atezolizumab (anti-PD-L1) treatment. The clonotype was recovered from a man aged 65-85 years with urothelial cancer.

This receptor carries the CDR3 CASSKDRGPNQPQHF. The DNA sequence is given as TGTGCCAGCAGCAAGGACAGGGGGCCCAATCAGCCCCAGCATTTT. Recombination linked TRBV11-1 to TRBJ1-5; the junction holds 11 bases that match TRBD1. V is cut back by 5 bases and J by 3 bases, with 3 bases in the junction unmatched. The CDR3 starts with the cysteine, ends with the phenylalanine, and has 15 residues. CDR3 DNA only is kept here, 45 bases in frame from base 1. According to the germline V gene (reference sequence), CDR1 reads SGHAT and CDR2 reads FQDESV.